One sample yielded the 7 T cell receptor beta chains listed below, sequenced in a study of CD4 and CD8 cells across lung adenocarcinoma regions. TCRdb reprocessed the PCR reads with MiXCR, giving one entry per CDR3 protein. This table has 21,000 or so distinct CDR3 sequences, about 50% appearing once. Input material: CD8+ T cells from the center of a lung tumor. The receptors originated from a female donor with lung adenocarcinoma. The CD4 and CD8 labels of this study may be unreliable.

On this clonotype: The germline gene is not matched at one end of the junction; a read error may be the cause. The chain employs TRBV27 and TRBJ2-4; TRBD1 aligns across 10 bases. The length of the CDR3 is 16 residues. CDR1 and CDR2 (germline): MNHEY, SMNVEV (reference sequence). CDR3 DNA sequence: TGTGCCAGCAGTCGAGCCGGGACAGGGGACAAAGACACTCAGTATTTC. Encoded protein: CASSRAGTGDKDTQYF.

The chain has TRBV10-3 and TRBJ2-5; tentatively, D is TRBD1 (6 bases). The germline V and J ends were trimmed by 11 bases and 11 bases, with 30 bases remaining between them. Germline V lookup: CDR1 ENHRY, CDR2 SYGVKD. The CDR3 loop spans 15 amino acids. CDR3 sequence: CAGGVGEGDKDTQYF. The DNA for the CDR3 is TGTGCCGGGGGTGTCGGAGAGGGGGACAAAGATACGCAGTACTTC.

This clonotype was observed a handful of times. This CDR3 is CATSRSGPDTQYF. The CDR3 bases are TGTGCCACCTCCCGCAGCGGTCCAGATACGCAGTATTTT. The chain combines TRBV10-3 with TRBJ2-3; tentative D call: TRBD2 (5 bases). This CDR3 has 13 residues. The germline V gene encodes CDR1 ENHRY and CDR2 SYGVKD. The V and J ends lost 10 bases and 4 bases respectively, with 15 bases between them.

The chain links TRBV6-1 to TRBJ2-2, with 8 bases identical to TRBD2. The J segment lost 1 base and the V segment lost 1 base, leaving 2 bases of the junction unmatched. Germline CDR1 MNHNS, CDR2 SASEGT. The CDR3 consists of 16 residues. CDR3: CASSEELAVNTGELFF. The DNA of the CDR3 is TGTGCCAGCAGTGAAGAACTAGCGGTGAACACCGGGGAGCTGTTTTTT.

Concerning this clonotype itself: One end of the junction is discordant with germline, which a read error may explain. The chain employs TRBV27 and TRBJ2-3, with unresolved D. This CDR3 is built from 11 residues. Germline loops: CDR1 MNHEY, CDR2 SMNVEV (reference sequence). For the CDR3, the DNA is TGTGCCAGCGGTCCCCCAGATGCGCAGTATTTC. Its translation: CASGPPDAQYF.

The rearrangement joins TRBV10-2 to TRBJ2-1; 8 bases map to TRBD2. The end of the DNA is better explained by TRBJ2-7, so the J call may be wrong. CDR1 and CDR2 from the germline V gene are WSHSY and SAAADI. This CDR3 has 15 amino acids. CDR3 sequence: CASSRGAGGVEEQYV. CDR3 coding DNA: TGCGCCAGCAGCCGAGGTGCGGGAGGAGTAGAGGAGCAGTACGTC.

This clonotype is medium-sized within its sample. The chain carries TRBV6-5 and TRBJ1-2; a weak D match, TRBD1 (6 bases). Trimming shortened V by 2 bases and J by 5 bases, and 9 bases separated the two germline ends. The CDR3 consists of 13 residues. The germline V gene has CDR1 MNHEY and CDR2 SVGAGI. In nucleotides, the CDR3 is TGTGCCAGCAGTTACAACAGGGCGTATGGCTACACCTTC. This encodes CASSYNRAYGYTF.